Listed below are T cell receptor beta chains from one sample, sequenced in a study of blood T cell repertoires in COVID-19. TCRdb's table, derived via immunoSEQ multiplex PCR, lists solely in-frame clones and lacks some. In the table there are about 200,000 clones, about four fifths of which are singletons. The source material was PBMCs or T cells enriched from blood (not recorded which). Receptors originate from a woman aged 45-65 years with acute COVID-19. The CDR3 runs from the conserved cysteine through the conserved F or W. The D gene is left open where the match is weak. Expanded clones get a size class; other rows say once, few or many, or leave the size out.

V gene	clone size	J gene	D gene	CDR3 protein	CDR3 DNA
TRBV9	NA	TRBJ2-3	NA	CASSGRVDTQYF	TGTGCCAGCAGCGGACGGGTGGATACGCAGTATTTT
TRBV6-1	NA	TRBJ1-6	TRBD1	CASSDRGRSSPLHF	TGTGCCAGCAGTGACAGGGGGCGTAGTTCACCCCTCCACTTT
TRBV19	once	TRBJ2-1	NA	CASIGNEQFF	TGTGCCAGTATCGGCAATGAGCAGTTCTTC
TRBV24-1	NA	TRBJ1-5	NA	CATSGGGNQPQHF	TGTGCCACCAGCGGGGGAGGCAATCAGCCCCAGCATTTT
TRBV27	NA	TRBJ2-7	TRBD2	CATRESAGGPSYEQYF	TGTGCCACCAGGGAGTCGGCGGGAGGGCCTTCCTACGAGCAGTACTTC
TRBV7-6	NA	TRBJ2-3	NA	CASSSVVADTQYF	TGTGCCAGCAGCTCGGTAGTGGCAGATACGCAGTATTTT
TRBV7-6	NA	TRBJ1-3	NA	CASSLQTGENVGNTIYF	TGTGCCAGCAGCTTACAAACAGGCGAAAACGTTGGCAACACCATATATTTT
TRBV7-6	NA	TRBJ2-7	NA	CASSLAREDSSYEQYF	TGTGCCAGCAGCTTAGCAAGGGAGGATAGCTCCTACGAGCAGTACTTC
TRBV25-1	NA	TRBJ2-7	NA	CASSDTAYEQYF	TGTGCCAGCAGTGACACTGCCTACGAGCAGTACTTC
TRBV14	NA	TRBJ1-1	NA	CASSHRTERGTEAFF	TGTGCCAGCAGCCATAGGACGGAGCGAGGGACTGAAGCTTTCTTT
TRBV4-3	NA	TRBJ2-2	NA	CASSQDTGLSGTGELFF	TGCGCCAGCAGCCAAGATACGGGACTTAGCGGCACCGGGGAGCTGTTTTTT
TRBV18	once	TRBJ2-5	TRBD2	CASSRGLVESETQYF	TGTGCCAGCTCCCGGGGACTAGTGGAATCGGAGACCCAGTACTTC
TRBV23-1	NA	TRBJ1-1	NA	CASRETPRGGNTEAFF	TGCGCCAGCAGAGAGACCCCCCGCGGGGGGAACACTGAAGCTTTCTTT
TRBV2	few	TRBJ2-5	NA	CASKSYQETQYF	TGTGCCAGCAAATCCTACCAAGAGACCCAGTACTTC
TRBV2	few	TRBJ1-5	NA	CASSQGSGNQPQHF	TGTGCCAGCAGCCAGGGTAGTGGCAATCAGCCCCAGCATTTT
TRBV5-1	NA	TRBJ1-1	NA	CASSFQGGGTEAFF	TGCGCCAGCAGCTTTCAGGGAGGGGGCACTGAAGCTTTCTTT
TRBV27	NA	TRBJ1-6	NA	CASSLRGDKSPLHF	TGTGCCAGCAGTTTACGGGGTGACAAGTCACCCCTCCACTTT
TRBV28	once	TRBJ1-2	NA	CASSLVVPSGYGYTF	TGTGCCAGCAGTTTAGTAGTCCCTTCGGGATATGGCTACACCTTC
TRBV20-1	NA	TRBJ2-3	NA	CSASQAGDTQYF	TGCAGTGCTAGTCAGGCGGGAGATACGCAGTATTTT
TRBV4-2	NA	TRBJ1-1	NA	CASSPGGERTEAFF	TGTGCCAGCAGCCCCGGAGGGGAGAGGACTGAAGCTTTCTTT
TRBV15	NA	TRBJ1-4	NA	CATSRDFGVGEKLFF	TGTGCCACCAGCAGAGACTTCGGGGTGGGTGAAAAACTGTTTTTT
TRBV30	NA	TRBJ1-4	TRBD1	CAWSAPRTGFEKLFF	TGTGCCTGGAGTGCACCTAGGACAGGGTTTGAAAAACTGTTTTTT
TRBV6-5	NA	TRBJ1-1	NA	CASSYSETVNTEAFF	TGTGCCAGCAGTTACAGCGAGACGGTGAACACTGAAGCTTTCTTT
TRBV11-3	NA	TRBJ2-2	TRBD2	CASSHSTFGGSLSGELFF	TGTGCCAGCAGCCATTCGACCTTTGGCGGGAGTCTGTCCGGGGAGCTGTTTTTT
TRBV28	once	TRBJ2-5	NA	CASTVGGRLQETQYF	TGTGCCAGCACAGTTGGAGGACGGCTCCAAGAGACCCAGTACTTC
TRBV4-2	NA	TRBJ2-7	TRBD1	CASSQGDRDSYEQYF	TGTGCCAGCAGCCAAGGGGACAGAGACTCCTACGAGCAGTACTTC
TRBV7-2	NA	TRBJ2-2	TRBD1	CASRTDRDSGELFF	TGTGCCAGCAGAACCGACAGGGATTCCGGGGAGCTGTTTTTT
TRBV7-2	NA	TRBJ1-2	NA	CASSSRPGEGGYTF	TGTGCCAGCAGCTCCAGGCCAGGGGAGGGCGGCTACACCTTC
TRBV15	few	TRBJ1-1	NA	CATSRGTTGFNTEAFF	TGTGCCACCAGCAGAGGAACGACAGGATTTAACACTGAAGCTTTCTTT
TRBV2	NA	TRBJ1-1	NA	CASRGRGNTEAFF	TGTGCCAGCAGGGGCAGGGGGAACACTGAAGCTTTCTTT
TRBV6-2/TRBV6-3	few	TRBJ2-7	NA	CASSSRESYEQYF	TGTGCCAGCAGTTCTCGAGAAAGCTACGAGCAGTACTTC
TRBV7-9	NA	TRBJ1-1	NA	CASSLRQANTEAFF	TGTGCCAGCAGCTTAAGACAGGCGAACACTGAAGCTTTCTTT
TRBV5-4	NA	TRBJ1-5	TRBD1	CASSNQGQGIHQPQHF	TGTGCCAGCAGCAACCAGGGACAGGGCATACATCAGCCCCAGCATTTT
TRBV14	NA	TRBJ2-6	NA	CASSLDLGRGGANVLTF	TGTGCCAGCAGCCTTGACTTAGGGCGGGGTGGGGCCAACGTCCTGACTTTC
TRBV6-2/TRBV6-3	NA	TRBJ2-7	TRBD2	CASSNQGIAGDEQYF	TGTGCCAGCAGTAACCAGGGTATAGCGGGGGACGAGCAGTACTTC
TRBV11-2	NA	TRBJ2-5	TRBD1	CASSFLRGPRETQYF	TGTGCCAGCAGCTTTTTGAGGGGGCCACGGGAGACCCAGTACTTC
TRBV10-3	NA	TRBJ1-2	NA	CAISEPSGSSNGYTF	TGTGCCATCAGTGAGCCTAGCGGGAGCAGCAACGGCTACACCTTC
TRBV9	NA	TRBJ2-4	TRBD2	CASSVYSGSSNIQYF	TGTGCCAGCAGCGTCTATAGCGGGAGTTCAAACATTCAGTACTTC
TRBV11-2	NA	TRBJ1-2	NA	CASSVGGRWAYGYTF	TGTGCCAGCAGCGTTGGAGGAAGGTGGGCCTATGGCTACACCTTC
TRBV7-3	NA	TRBJ2-2	TRBD2	CASSPGKGGVPNTGELFF	TGTGCCAGCAGCCCCGGAAAGGGAGGGGTCCCGAACACCGGGGAGCTGTTTTTT
TRBV19	NA	TRBJ1-2	NA	CASSIQGYGYTF	TGTGCCAGTAGTATTCAGGGCTATGGCTACACCTTC
TRBV28	NA	TRBJ2-7	NA	CASSLIEDEQYF	TGTGCCAGCAGTTTAATTGAGGACGAGCAGTACTTC
TRBV18	NA	TRBJ2-7	TRBD1	CASSPTGVGEQYF	TGTGCCAGCTCACCGACAGGGGTGGGTGAGCAGTACTTC
TRBV11-1	NA	TRBJ2-7	NA	CASSLADSYSYEQYF	TGTGCCAGCAGCTTAGCGGACAGTTACTCCTACGAGCAGTACTTC
TRBV11-3	once	TRBJ2-1	NA	CASSPGGSYNEQFF	TGTGCCAGCAGCCCTGGGGGGTCCTACAATGAGCAGTTCTTC
TRBV3-1/TRBV3-2	NA	TRBJ2-2	TRBD2	CASSQSGLAGDTGELFF	TGTGCCAGCAGCCAATCGGGACTAGCGGGAGACACCGGGGAGCTGTTTTTT